The following is a TCR beta chain sequence with its context. In the original analysis: The assay estimated nucleated cells by amplifying reference gene primers. Profiled with immunoSEQ multiplex PCR; TCRdb holds only in-frame clones, not every one. D and trimming were read from the DNA, whereas the V and J calls and clone size are those reported in that table. The table lists 200,000 to 250,000 clones, 85% to 90% of them singletons. The data derive from a study of blood T cell repertoires in COVID-19. About the study: The United States, Italy and Spain provided the acute and convalescent COVID-19 samples.

Cohort placement rested on clinical history that participants reported themselves. It was within 2 weeks before study entry that exposed participants met a COVID-19 case. Trimming cost V 5 bases and J 6 bases, with 18 bases left between them. The length of the CDR3 is 15 residues. Germline V gene data show CDR1 as SGHTA and CDR2 as FQGNSA. The TCR sequence derives from a man aged 25 to 40 who had been exposed to COVID-19. Sequenced material: PBMCs or T cells enriched from blood (not recorded which). The chain joins TRBV7-2 to TRBJ2-3; the D gene is possibly TRBD2 (7 bases). The CDR3 sequence is CASSRQAGASDTQYF. The DNA for the CDR3 is TGTGCCAGCAGCCGCCAGGCGGGGGCAAGTGATACGCAGTATTTT.